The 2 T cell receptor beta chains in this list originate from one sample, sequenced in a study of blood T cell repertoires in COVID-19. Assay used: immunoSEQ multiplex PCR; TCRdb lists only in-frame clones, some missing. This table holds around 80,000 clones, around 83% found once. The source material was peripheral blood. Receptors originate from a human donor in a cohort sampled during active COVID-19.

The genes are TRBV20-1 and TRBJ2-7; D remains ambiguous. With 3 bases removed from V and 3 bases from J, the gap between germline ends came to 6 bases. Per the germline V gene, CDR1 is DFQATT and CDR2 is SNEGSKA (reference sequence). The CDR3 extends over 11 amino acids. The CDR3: CSASGDYEQYF. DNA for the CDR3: TGCAGTGCTAGTGGAGACTACGAGCAGTACTTC.

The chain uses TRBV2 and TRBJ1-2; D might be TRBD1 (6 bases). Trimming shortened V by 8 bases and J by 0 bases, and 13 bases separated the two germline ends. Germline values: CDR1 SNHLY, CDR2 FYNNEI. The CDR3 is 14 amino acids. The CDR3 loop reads CASSGTNTNYGYTF. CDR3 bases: TGTGCCAGCTCCGGGACAAATACTAACTATGGCTACACCTTC.